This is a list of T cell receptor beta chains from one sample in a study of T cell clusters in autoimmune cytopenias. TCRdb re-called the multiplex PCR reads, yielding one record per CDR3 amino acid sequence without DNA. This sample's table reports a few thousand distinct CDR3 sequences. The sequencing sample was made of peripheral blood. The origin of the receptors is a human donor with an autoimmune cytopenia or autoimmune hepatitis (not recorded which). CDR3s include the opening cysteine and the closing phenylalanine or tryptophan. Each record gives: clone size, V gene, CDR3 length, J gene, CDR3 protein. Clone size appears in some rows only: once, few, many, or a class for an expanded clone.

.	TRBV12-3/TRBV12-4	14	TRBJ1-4	CASSLGQSNEKLFF
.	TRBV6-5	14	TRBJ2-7	CASSYYSVRNEQYF
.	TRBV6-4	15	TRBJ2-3	CASSDSSGGPSAQYF
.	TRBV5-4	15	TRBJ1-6	CASSLVGPYNSPLHF
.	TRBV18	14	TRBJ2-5	CASSPLNRPETQYF
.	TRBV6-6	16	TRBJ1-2	CASRLTAGTLPDGYTF
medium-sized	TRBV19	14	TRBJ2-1	CASSLGLSYNEQFF
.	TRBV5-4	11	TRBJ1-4	CASSSGQELFF
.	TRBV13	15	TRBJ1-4	CASSRRPGPNEKLFF
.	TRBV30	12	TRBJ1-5	CAWSRGDQPQHF
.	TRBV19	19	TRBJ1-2	CASSITHQPTLGQSYGYTF
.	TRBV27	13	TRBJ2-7	CASSPWGVYEQYF
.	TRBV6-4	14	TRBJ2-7	CASSEDRVSGEQYF
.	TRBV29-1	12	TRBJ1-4	CSAGRGDEKLFF
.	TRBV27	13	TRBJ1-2	CASSQDRVWGYTF
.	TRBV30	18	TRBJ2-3	CAWRSTKFGLADTDTQYF
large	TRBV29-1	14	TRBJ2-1	CSVGFGGSRNEQFF
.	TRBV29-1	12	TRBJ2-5	CSVDTLGETQYF
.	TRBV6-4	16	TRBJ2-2	CASSEWGTANTGELFF
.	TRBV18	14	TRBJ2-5	CASSPGRELETQYF
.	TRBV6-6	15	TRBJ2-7	CASSDQGAVNYEQYF
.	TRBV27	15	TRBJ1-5	CASSSLGGGKQPQHF
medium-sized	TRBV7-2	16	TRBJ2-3	CASSPSRDRGMNTQYF
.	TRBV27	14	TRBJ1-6	CASSSGTVNSPLHF
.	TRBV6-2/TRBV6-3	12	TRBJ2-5	CASSPLQETQYF
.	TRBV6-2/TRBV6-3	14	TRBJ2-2	CASGSAGEAGELFF
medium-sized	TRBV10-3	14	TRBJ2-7	CAISPRQGSYEQYF
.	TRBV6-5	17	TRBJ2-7	CASSYSSPQAIAGEQYF
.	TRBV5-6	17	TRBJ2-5	CASSGPPGGQTQETQYF
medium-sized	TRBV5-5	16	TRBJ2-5	CASSRTGTSGLDAQYF
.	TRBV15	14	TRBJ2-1	CATSRDGIAGEQFF
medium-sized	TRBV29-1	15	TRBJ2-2	CSVTSEGRDTGELFF
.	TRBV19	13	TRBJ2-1	CASAGSSYNEQFF
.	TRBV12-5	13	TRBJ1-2	CASGPPGRGGYTF
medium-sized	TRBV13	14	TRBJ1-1	CASSLGVDRTEAFF
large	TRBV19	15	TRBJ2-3	CASSSIAGGTDTQYF
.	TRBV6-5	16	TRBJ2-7	CASSYSEGSPSYEQYF
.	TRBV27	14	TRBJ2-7	CASTPGSSSYEQYF
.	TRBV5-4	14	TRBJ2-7	CASSDRGSSYEQYF
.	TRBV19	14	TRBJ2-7	CASSMGQGGDEQYF
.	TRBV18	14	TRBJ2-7	CASSPPSGNDEQYF
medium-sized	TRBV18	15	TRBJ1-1	CASSAGQGMNTEAFF
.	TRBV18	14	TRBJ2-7	CASSPGTSGYEQYF
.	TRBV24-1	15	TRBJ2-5	CATSDTTGRGETQYF